This T cell receptor beta chain was observed in a study of beta chain features in type 1 diabetes. Germline lookup yields CDR1 GTSNPN and CDR2 SVGIG (reference sequence). This CDR3 region has 15 residues. The V and J ends lost 3 bases and 2 bases respectively, with 14 bases between them. As regards this clone: Its antigen is not identified.

Isolated RNA was reverse transcribed in full, so expressed TCRB transcripts were sequenced. TCRdb keeps only in-frame clones here, not all; method: immunoSEQ multiplex PCR. The data contain about 180,000 clones, about 13% of them seen just once; the ten biggest clones take up about 0.66%. Broader study findings: Patients' naive, central memory and regulatory TCRB repertoires appeared more alike than those of healthy donors.

Sequencing input: central memory CD4+ T cells from blood. This TCR came from a woman under 30 in good health. The rearrangement joins TRBV30 to TRBJ1-5; D remains unclear. CDR3 sequence (DNA): TGTGCCTGGAGACTGAGGGAGAGGGGCAATCAGCCCCAGCATTTT. It encodes CAWRLRERGNQPQHF.